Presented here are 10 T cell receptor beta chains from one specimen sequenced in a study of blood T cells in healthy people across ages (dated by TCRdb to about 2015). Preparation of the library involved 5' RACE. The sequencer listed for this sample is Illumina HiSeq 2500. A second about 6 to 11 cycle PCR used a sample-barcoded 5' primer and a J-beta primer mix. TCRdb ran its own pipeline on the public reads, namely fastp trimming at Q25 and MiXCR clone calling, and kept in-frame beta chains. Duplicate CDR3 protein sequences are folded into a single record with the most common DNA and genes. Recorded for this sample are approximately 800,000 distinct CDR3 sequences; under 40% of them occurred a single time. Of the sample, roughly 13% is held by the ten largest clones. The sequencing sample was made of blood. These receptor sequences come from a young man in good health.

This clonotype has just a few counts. In nucleotides, the CDR3 is TGTGCCAGCCCCGCCGGGGCGAACACTGAAGCTTTCTTT. Amino acids: CASPAGANTEAFF. The rearrangement links TRBV2 to TRBJ1-1, with D possibly matching TRBD1 (5 bases). Germline-derived CDR1 and CDR2 are SNHLY and FYNNEI. CDR3 length equals 13 residues. Trimming left V 8 bases short and J 1 base short, with 11 bases between. Full variable domain (missing parts from reference TRBV2 and TRBJ1-1): EPEVTQTPSHQVTQMGQEVILRCVPISNHLYFYWYRQILGQKVEFLVSFYNNEISEKSEIFDDQFSVERPDGSNFTLKIRSTKLEDSAMYFCASPAGANTEAFFGQGTRLTVV.

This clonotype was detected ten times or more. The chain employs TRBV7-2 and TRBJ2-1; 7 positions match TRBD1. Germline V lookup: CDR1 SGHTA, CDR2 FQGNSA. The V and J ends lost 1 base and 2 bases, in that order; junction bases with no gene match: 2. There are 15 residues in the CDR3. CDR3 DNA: TGTGCCAGCAGCTTAGAGAGGGGGCCCTACAATGAGCAGTTCTTC. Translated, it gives CASSLERGPYNEQFF.

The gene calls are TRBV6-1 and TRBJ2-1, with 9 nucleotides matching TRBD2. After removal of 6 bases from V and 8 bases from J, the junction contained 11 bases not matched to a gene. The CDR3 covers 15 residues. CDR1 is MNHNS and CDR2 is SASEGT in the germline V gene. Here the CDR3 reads CASRGGLAGPHEQFF. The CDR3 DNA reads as TGTGCCAGCAGGGGGGGTCTAGCGGGGCCCCATGAGCAGTTCTTC.

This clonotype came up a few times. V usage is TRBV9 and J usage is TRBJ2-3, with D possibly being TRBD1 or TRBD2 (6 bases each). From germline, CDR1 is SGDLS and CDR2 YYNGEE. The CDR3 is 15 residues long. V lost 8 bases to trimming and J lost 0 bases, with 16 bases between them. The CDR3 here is CASNSPGASTDTQYF. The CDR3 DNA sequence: TGTGCCAGTAACTCACCGGGGGCTAGCACAGATACGCAGTATTTT.

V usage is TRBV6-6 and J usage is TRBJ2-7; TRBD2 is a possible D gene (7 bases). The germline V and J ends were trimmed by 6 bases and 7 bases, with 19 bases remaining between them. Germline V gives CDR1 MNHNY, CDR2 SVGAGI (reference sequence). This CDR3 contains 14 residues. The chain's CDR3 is CASRPVGGGYEQYF. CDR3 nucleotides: TGTGCCAGCAGGCCCGTGGGGGGGGGCTATGAGCAGTACTTC.

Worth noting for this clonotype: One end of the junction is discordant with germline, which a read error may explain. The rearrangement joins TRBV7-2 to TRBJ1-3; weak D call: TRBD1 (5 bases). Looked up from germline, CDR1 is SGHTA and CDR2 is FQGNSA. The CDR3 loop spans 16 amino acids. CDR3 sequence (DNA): TGTGCTAGCAGCTTATCGGGGGTCGGTGCTGGAAACACCATATATTTT. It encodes CASSLSGVGAGNTIYF.

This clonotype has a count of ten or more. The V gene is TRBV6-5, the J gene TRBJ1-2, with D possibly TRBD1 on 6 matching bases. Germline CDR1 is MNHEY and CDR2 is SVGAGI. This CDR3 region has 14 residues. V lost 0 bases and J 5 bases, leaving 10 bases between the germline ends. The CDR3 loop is CASSYSRGRYGYTF. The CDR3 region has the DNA TGTGCCAGCAGTTACTCGCGGGGGCGGTATGGCTACACCTTC.

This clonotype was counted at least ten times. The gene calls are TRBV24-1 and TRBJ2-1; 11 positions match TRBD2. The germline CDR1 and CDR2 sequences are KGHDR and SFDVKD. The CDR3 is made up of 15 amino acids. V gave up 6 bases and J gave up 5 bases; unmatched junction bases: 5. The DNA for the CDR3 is TGTGCCACCAGTCCTAGCGGGGGGATCGACAATGAGCAGTTCTTC. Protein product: CATSPSGGIDNEQFF.

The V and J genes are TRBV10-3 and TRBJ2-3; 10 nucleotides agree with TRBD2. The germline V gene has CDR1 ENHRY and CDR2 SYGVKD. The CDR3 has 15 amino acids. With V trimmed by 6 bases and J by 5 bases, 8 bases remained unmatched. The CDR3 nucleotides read TGTGCCATCAGACCCAGCGGGGGGGCCGGAGATACGCAGTATTTT. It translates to CAIRPSGGAGDTQYF.

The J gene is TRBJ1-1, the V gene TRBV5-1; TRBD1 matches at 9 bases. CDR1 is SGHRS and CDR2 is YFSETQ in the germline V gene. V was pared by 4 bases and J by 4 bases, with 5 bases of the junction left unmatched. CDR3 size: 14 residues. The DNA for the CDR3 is TGCGCCAGCAGCGCCGGGACAGGGACCACTGAAGCTTTCTTT. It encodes CASSAGTGTTEAFF.